Below, 10 T cell receptor beta chains from the same sample are listed, as sequenced in a study of shared clonotypes between healthy human individuals. Produced via immunoSEQ multiplex PCR; TCRdb's table is partial and in-frame only. The data contain fewer than 600,000 clones, around 77% of them singletons. Sequencing was carried out using PBMCs. The receptors were sampled from a woman between 40 and 55 years old in good health. Some clones in this sample may be carry-over from other donors' samples.

This clone was found many times. The chain links TRBV6-5 to TRBJ1-4; D unclear. Germline V gene sequence: CDR1 MNHEY, CDR2 SVGAGI. This CDR3 contains 14 residues. Trimming pared 2 bases from V and 8 bases from J, leaving 12 bases between. The CDR3 sequence is CASSYAAREEKLFF. CDR3 DNA: TGTGCCAGCAGTTACGCCGCCAGAGAGGAAAAACTGTTTTTT.

About this clone: The sample holds other DNA sequences that translate to the same CDR3. J is TRBJ1-5 and V is TRBV5-1, with 8 bases matching TRBD1. Per the germline V gene, CDR1 is SGHRS and CDR2 is YFSETQ. CDR3 size: 14 residues. The junction had 4 bases not matched to a gene; V was cut back by 4 bases and J by 4 bases. This CDR3 reads CASSPDRGNQPQHF. The CDR3 nucleotides are TGCGCCAGCAGCCCTGACAGGGGAAATCAGCCCCAGCATTTT.

The chain links TRBV5-5 to TRBJ2-7; TRBD2 might be the D (5 bases). V lost 4 bases, J lost 3 bases, and 17 bases lay in between. The V gene's germline CDR1 is SGHKS and CDR2 YYEKEE (reference sequence). This CDR3 has 15 residues. CDR3 loop: CASSLRTRHVYEQYF. CDR3 bases: TGTGCCAGCAGCCTGCGGACTCGCCACGTCTACGAGCAGTACTTC.

This chain links TRBV28 with TRBJ1-5; D remains ambiguous. The germline gives CDR1 MDHEN, CDR2 SYDVKM. Trimming removed 5 bases at V and 1 base at J, with 12 bases between. The CDR3 runs 15 residues. The CDR3 reads CASSPFPNSNQPQHF. The CDR3 DNA is TGTGCCAGCAGTCCCTTCCCCAACAGCAATCAGCCCCAGCATTTT.

A remark on this clone: It is likely a read error: a sequence one base away is far more abundant. The J gene is TRBJ2-7, the V gene TRBV14; D is unclear. Trimming stripped 5 bases from V and 0 bases from J, with 2 bases between. Germline V gives CDR1 SGHDN, CDR2 FVKESK. CDR3 length: 11 amino acids. The CDR3: CASSFSYEQYF. The CDR3 DNA follows: TGTGCCAGCAGCTTCTCCTACGAGCAGTACTTC.

A note on this clone: This likely came from a read error, as a far larger clone is one base away. The chain employs TRBV5-1 and TRBJ1-1; maybe TRBD1 (5 bases). The CDR3 sequence is 13 residues long. In germline, CDR1 is SGHRS, CDR2 YFSETQ. The CDR3 here is CAGRAGEWTEAFF. The CDR3 DNA is TGCGCCGGCAGGGCGGGAGAATGGACTGAAGCTTTCTTT.

Points on this clone: Different DNA sequences within this sample yield the same CDR3. This chain links TRBV5-1 with TRBJ2-7, with 9 bases identical to TRBD2. The CDR3 totals 14 residues. V trimming: 3 bases; J trimming: 0 bases; junction bases outside the gene matches: 1. CDR1 SGHRS and CDR2 YFSETQ come from the germline V gene. CDR3 amino acids: CASSSTSGSYEQYF. The CDR3 DNA follows: TGCGCCAGCAGCTCGACTAGCGGCTCCTACGAGCAGTACTTC.

The J gene is TRBJ2-3, the V gene TRBV4-2, with 9 bases fitting TRBD2. CDR3 size: 17 residues. Per the germline V gene, CDR1 is LGHNA and CDR2 is YNFKEQ. V lost 3 bases and J lost 4; bases outside the gene matches: 11. The CDR3 sequence is CASSQTKTGLAPDTQYF. The CDR3 DNA reads as TGTGCCAGCAGCCAGACCAAAACGGGACTAGCCCCAGATACGCAGTATTTT.

As concerns this clone: A much larger clonotype is one base distant, so this may be a read error. Here the CDR3 reads CAWSVTRLYGCTF. The DNA for the CDR3 is TGTGCCTGGAGTGTAACCCGACTCTATGGCTGCACCTTC. The V gene is TRBV30, the J gene TRBJ1-2, with D hard to call. Germline lookup yields CDR1 GTSNPN and CDR2 SVGIG (reference sequence). CDR3 length: 13 residues.

Comment on this clone: Additional DNA sequences in this sample encode the identical CDR3. The chain has TRBV5-6 and TRBJ2-7; the D gene is possibly TRBD1 (5 bases). Trimming took off 0 bases at V and 2 bases at J, with 9 bases between the two ends. The CDR3 extends over 14 amino acids. Per germline, CDR1 SGHDT and CDR2 YYEEEE. In nucleotides, the CDR3 is TGTGCCAGCAGCTTGGCCTCAGGGACCTACGAGCAGTACTTC. Its protein is CASSLASGTYEQYF. Full variable domain (rest looked up from reference TRBV5-6 and TRBJ2-7): DAGVTQSPTHLIKTRGQQVTLRCSPKSGHDTVSWYQQALGQGPQFIFQYYEEEERQRGNFPDRFSGHQFPNYSSELNVNALLLGDSALYLCASSLASGTYEQYFGPGTRLTVT.